This T cell receptor beta chain was identified during a study of T cells in Graves' hyperthyroidism and ophthalmopathy. Study outcomes and limitations: In validation, the model predicted ophthalmopathy. These predictions came a median about 6.5 months before onset. Separation of ophthalmopathy from stable hyperthyroidism was achieved by a 13 V-J model.

In patients aged 18 to 65, hyperthyroidism was newly diagnosed, with duration under 2 months. In making diagnoses, clinical symptoms, serum thyroxine and TRAb, thyroid ultrasound and orbital computed tomography were all used. About this clonotype: The antigen is not known.

The investigators amplified TCR beta CDR3 regions from RNA transcripts. A first-round RT-PCR of the TCR CDR3 used the HTBI primer set. TCRdb re-called the multiplex PCR reads through MiXCR, storing one row per CDR3 protein. The top ten clones hold around 7.5% of a sample with some 560,000 distinct CDR3 sequences, approximately 14% of them seen once. V was pared by 4 bases and J by 2 bases, with 8 bases between. The CDR3 sequence is 12 residues long. CDR1 is SQVTM, CDR2 ANQGSEA, per germline. The chain joins TRBV29-1 to TRBJ1-2, with no clear D. This clonotype was sampled from a woman under 40 with Graves' hyperthyroidism. Sequenced material: blood. CDR3 sequence: CSVAAGNYGYTF. As DNA, the CDR3 is TGCAGCGTTGCGGCGGGGAACTATGGCTACACCTTC.